Sequencing of this T cell receptor beta chain was carried out in a study of cytomegalovirus exposure and HLA in healthy donors. Overall study findings and caveats: A later analysis reportedly identified an Asian-associated ancestry cluster as carrying fewer N-insertions than the approximately 670-donor mean. For most TCR sequences rarity was the rule, although some public TCRs occurred in many donors.

In the PCR, 60 Vbeta and 13 Jbeta primers were used. Assay used: immunoSEQ multiplex PCR; TCRdb lists only in-frame clones, some missing. Seen here are 85,000 to 100,000 clones, around four fifths observed once, and the top ten hold about 6.8%. CDR3 length: 15 residues. Germline CDR1 is MDHEN and CDR2 is SYDVKM. This clone was recorded a few times. Its matching antigen is unknown. The clonotype was recovered from a man aged 30 to 39 in good health and CMV-seronegative. J is TRBJ2-3 and V is TRBV28; 13 positions agree with TRBD2. The sequencing input was PBMCs. The CDR3 DNA follows: TGTGCATGTACTAGCGGGGGGGCCGCGACAGATACGCAGTATTTT. The encoded protein is CACTSGGAATDTQYF.